This T cell receptor (beta chain) appears in the sequencing data of a study of T cell clonotyping in hematopoietic cell transplantation. This sample's time point: recipient sample about 28 days before transplant, after cytoreduction. The method was immunoSEQ multiplex PCR; TCRdb's version includes in-frame clones alone and lacks a portion of them. The table shows about 6,500 clones, with about 97% occurring only once. The CDR3 covers 15 residues. Germline-derived CDR1 and CDR2 are SGDLS and YYNGEE. The junction had 8 bases not matched to a gene; V was cut back by 4 bases and J by 3 bases. The origin of this receptor is a man aged 65 to 79 with acute myeloid leukemia. Some clones in this sample may be carry-over from other donors' samples. Source: peripheral blood mononuclear cells, taken before stem cell transplant. This chain joins TRBV9 and TRBJ2-7, with TRBD2 matching 9 bases. This CDR3 is CASSPGLAELYEQYF. CDR3 DNA: TGTGCCAGCAGCCCGGGACTAGCCGAACTCTACGAGCAGTACTTC.